This entry concerns a single T cell receptor beta chain. The sample is drawn from a study of blood T cell repertoires in COVID-19. On the study more broadly: COVID-19 samples from acute and convalescent phases originated in the United States, Italy and Spain.

The authors' processing: Nucleated cell counts were estimated from reference gene primer amplification. The repertoire was sequenced with immunoSEQ multiplex PCR; TCRdb's copy has only in-frame clones and lacks some. That table is the source of V, J and clone size, and D and trimming were worked out from the DNA. The table shows over 30,000 clones, with around 90% occurring only once. The CDR3 runs 13 residues. Germline CDR1 LGHDT, CDR2 YNNKEL (reference sequence). The V end was cut by 0 bases, the J end by 7 bases, with 7 bases between. V gene TRBV3-1 (or the pseudogene TRBV3-2) combines with J gene TRBJ1-5; D unclear. The sample comprised peripheral blood. The clonotype originates from a human donor in a cohort sampled during active COVID-19. The CDR3 nucleotides read TGTGCCAGCAGCCAAGATGTTATGCAGCCCCAGCATTTT. It translates to CASSQDVMQPQHF.